The rows below give T cell receptor beta chains drawn from one sample of a study of B cell selection in AIRE deficiency. Sequencing was performed with immunoSEQ multiplex PCR; in TCRdb, only in-frame clones are kept and a portion is missing. The table includes around 18,000 clones, 93% detected once. Material: CD4+CD25+ Tregs sorted from PBMCs. These receptors came from a human donor in good health. Each CDR3 is given with its conserved first and last residue. A D gene is named only where the DNA matches it firmly. Rows give clone size only sometimes, using once, few, many, or a class for an expanded clone.

v_call	d_call	clone_size	j_call	cdr3_aa	cdr3_nt
TRBV5-4	TRBD1	.	TRBJ2-7	CASSPGTGGWGQYF	TGTGCCAGCAGCCCCGGAACAGGGGGCTGGGGGCAGTACTTC
TRBV7-2	.	.	TRBJ1-6	CASSLGRGPNSPLHF	TGTGCCAGCAGCTTAGGACGGGGTCCCAATTCACCCCTCCACTTT
TRBV4-3	.	.	TRBJ2-7	CASSQAAINPGYEQYF	TGCGCCAGCAGCCAAGCCGCGATAAATCCAGGCTACGAGCAGTACTTC
TRBV7-6	TRBD2	.	TRBJ2-7	CASSLGTSGGTYEQYF	TGTGCCAGCAGCTTAGGTACTAGCGGGGGAACCTACGAGCAGTACTTC
TRBV2	TRBD2	.	TRBJ2-1	CASSETSGGGLAYNEQFF	TGTGCCAGCAGTGAAACTAGCGGTGGGGGTTTAGCCTACAATGAGCAGTTCTTC
TRBV11-2	TRBD2	.	TRBJ2-1	CASSLGVSGGSYAYNEQFF	TGTGCCAGCAGCTTAGGGGTCTCCGGCGGGAGCTACGCCTACAATGAGCAGTTCTTC
TRBV27	TRBD2	.	TRBJ2-6	CASSPLRGTSRSSGANVLTF	TGTGCCAGCAGTCCCCTCAGGGGGACTAGCCGTTCTTCTGGGGCCAACGTCCTGACTTTC
TRBV6-1	TRBD1	.	TRBJ1-5	CASTGQGGGGQPQHF	TGTGCCAGCACTGGCCAAGGGGGCGGCGGTCAGCCCCAGCATTTT
TRBV7-3	.	.	TRBJ2-1	CASSFGPQNEQFF	TGTGCCAGCAGCTTTGGCCCCCAGAATGAGCAGTTCTTC
TRBV29-1	TRBD2	once	TRBJ2-7	CSVEGLAGSYEQYF	TGCAGCGTTGAAGGACTAGCGGGTTCCTACGAGCAGTACTTC
TRBV28	.	.	TRBJ2-7	CASSLSGTAARYEQYF	TGTGCCAGCAGTTTGAGTGGGACCGCCGCACGGTACGAGCAGTACTTC
TRBV5-5	.	.	TRBJ2-5	CASSSHGLEETQYF	TGTGCCAGCAGCTCTCACGGCCTGGAAGAGACCCAGTACTTC
TRBV5-1	.	.	TRBJ2-7	CASSSGGPLVREQYF	TGCGCCAGCAGTTCCGGCGGCCCCCTAGTTCGGGAGCAGTACTTC
TRBV4-2	TRBD1	once	TRBJ1-2	CASSQTEFFDRAYGYTF	TGTGCCAGCAGCCAAACGGAGTTTTTCGACAGGGCCTATGGCTACACCTTC
TRBV29-1	.	.	TRBJ2-3	CSVVRGGGTDTQYF	TGCAGCGTTGTTAGGGGTGGAGGCACAGATACGCAGTATTTT
TRBV5-1	TRBD2	.	TRBJ2-7	CASSPIAGGPYEQYF	TGCGCCAGCAGCCCAATAGCGGGAGGGCCCTACGAGCAGTACTTC
TRBV29-1	TRBD2	.	TRBJ2-3	CSVDLAGGSSSTDTQYF	TGCAGCGTTGATCTAGCGGGAGGGTCCTCTAGCACAGATACGCAGTATTTT
TRBV6-6	TRBD1	.	TRBJ1-2	CASSYRDSQGWGYTF	TGTGCCAGCAGTTACCGGGACAGTCAAGGGTGGGGCTACACCTTC
TRBV7-2	.	.	TRBJ1-6	CASSPQGWYSPLHF	TGTGCCAGCAGCCCACAGGGCTGGTACTCACCCCTCCACTTT
TRBV5-7	TRBD1	once	TRBJ2-2	CASSHRGRGAVF	TGTGCCAGCAGCCACAGGGGCCGGGGAGCTGTTTTT
TRBV6-4	TRBD1	.	TRBJ1-4	CASSDSTQRDSYEKLFF	TGTGCCAGCAGTGACTCCACCCAACGGGACAGCTATGAAAAACTGTTTTTT
TRBV28	.	.	TRBJ2-7	CASRYQRGMGRGYSYEQYF	TGTGCCAGCAGATACCAGAGAGGGATGGGCAGGGGCTACTCCTACGAGCAGTACTTC
TRBV7-9	.	.	TRBJ1-2	CASSLNSYGYTF	TGTGCCAGCAGCTTAAACAGCTATGGCTACACCTTC
TRBV11-2	.	.	TRBJ2-1	CASRFRNTPPYNEQFF	TGTGCCAGCAGGTTCAGGAATACTCCCCCCTACAATGAGCAGTTCTTC
TRBV6-6	TRBD1	once	TRBJ1-1	CASSLGQGGLGEAFF	TGTGCCAGCAGCCTCGGACAGGGGGGGTTAGGTGAAGCTTTCTTT
TRBV6-1	.	.	TRBJ1-2	CASSERAGNYGYTF	TGTGCCAGCAGTGAACGGGCAGGCAACTATGGCTACACCTTC
TRBV6-5	TRBD1	.	TRBJ1-1	CASSRDRGGTEAFF	TGTGCCAGCAGCCGAGACAGGGGCGGGACTGAAGCTTTCTTT
TRBV7-2	TRBD2	.	TRBJ2-1	CASSSRRLAGGGNEQFF	TGTGCCAGCAGCTCGCGCCGACTAGCGGGAGGTGGAAATGAGCAGTTCTTC
TRBV7-9	.	.	TRBJ2-7	CASSRLRGTREQYF	TGTGCCAGCAGCCGGCTCAGGGGCACGCGGGAGCAGTACTTC